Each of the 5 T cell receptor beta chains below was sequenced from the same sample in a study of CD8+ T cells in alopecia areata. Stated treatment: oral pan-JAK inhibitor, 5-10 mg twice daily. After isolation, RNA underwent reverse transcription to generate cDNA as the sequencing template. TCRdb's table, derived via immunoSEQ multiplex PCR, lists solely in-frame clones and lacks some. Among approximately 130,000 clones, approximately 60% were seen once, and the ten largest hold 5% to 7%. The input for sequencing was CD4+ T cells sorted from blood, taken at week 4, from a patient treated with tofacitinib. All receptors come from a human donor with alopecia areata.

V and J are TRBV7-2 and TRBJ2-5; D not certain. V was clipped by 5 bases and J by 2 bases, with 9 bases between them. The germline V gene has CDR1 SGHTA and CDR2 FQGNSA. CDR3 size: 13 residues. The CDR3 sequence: CASSQMSQETQYF. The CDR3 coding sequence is TGTGCCAGCAGCCAGATGTCGCAAGAGACCCAGTACTTC.

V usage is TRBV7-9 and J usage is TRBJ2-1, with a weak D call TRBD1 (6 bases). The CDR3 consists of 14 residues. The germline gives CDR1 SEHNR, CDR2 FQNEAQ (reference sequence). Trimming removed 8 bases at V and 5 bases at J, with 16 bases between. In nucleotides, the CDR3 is TGTGCCAGCGCTCGCCGACAGGTCAACAATGAGCAGTTCTTC. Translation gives CASARRQVNNEQFF. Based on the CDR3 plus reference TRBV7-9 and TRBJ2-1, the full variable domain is DTGVSQNPRHKITKRGQNVTFRCDPISEHNRLYWYRQTLGQGPEFLTYFQNEAQLEKSRLLSDRFSAERPKGSFSTLEIQRTEQGDSAMYLCASARRQVNNEQFFGPGTRLTVL.

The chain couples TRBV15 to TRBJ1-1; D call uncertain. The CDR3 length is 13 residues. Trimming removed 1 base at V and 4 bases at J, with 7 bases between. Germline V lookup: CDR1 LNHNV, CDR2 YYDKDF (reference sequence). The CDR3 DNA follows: TGTGCCACCAGCAGAGTAGGTCGCACTGAAGCTTTCTTT. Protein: CATSRVGRTEAFF.

The CDR3 region is CAWSRDRGYQPQHF. The DNA of the CDR3 is TGTGCCTGGAGTAGGGACAGGGGGTATCAGCCCCAGCATTTT. The chain links TRBV30 to TRBJ1-5, with 11 bases lining up with TRBD1. Germline V gene sequence: CDR1 GTSNPN, CDR2 SVGIG (reference sequence). CDR3 length: 14 amino acids. The ends lost 2 bases at V and 5 bases at J; junction bases unmatched: 2. Together with reference TRBV30 and TRBJ1-5, the CDR3 gives the full variable domain: SQTIHQWPATLVQPVGSPLSLECTVEGTSNPNLYWYRQAAGRGLQLLFYSVGIGQISSEVPQNLSASRPQDRQFILSSKKLLLSDSGFYLCAWSRDRGYQPQHFGDGTRLSIL.

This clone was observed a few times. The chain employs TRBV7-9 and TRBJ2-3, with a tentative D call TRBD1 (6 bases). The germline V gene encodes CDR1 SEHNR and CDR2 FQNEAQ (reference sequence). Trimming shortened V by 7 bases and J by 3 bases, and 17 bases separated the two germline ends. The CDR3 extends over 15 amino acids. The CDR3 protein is CASIPVKGETDTQYF. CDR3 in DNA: TGTGCCAGCATTCCCGTCAAGGGGGAGACAGATACGCAGTATTTT.